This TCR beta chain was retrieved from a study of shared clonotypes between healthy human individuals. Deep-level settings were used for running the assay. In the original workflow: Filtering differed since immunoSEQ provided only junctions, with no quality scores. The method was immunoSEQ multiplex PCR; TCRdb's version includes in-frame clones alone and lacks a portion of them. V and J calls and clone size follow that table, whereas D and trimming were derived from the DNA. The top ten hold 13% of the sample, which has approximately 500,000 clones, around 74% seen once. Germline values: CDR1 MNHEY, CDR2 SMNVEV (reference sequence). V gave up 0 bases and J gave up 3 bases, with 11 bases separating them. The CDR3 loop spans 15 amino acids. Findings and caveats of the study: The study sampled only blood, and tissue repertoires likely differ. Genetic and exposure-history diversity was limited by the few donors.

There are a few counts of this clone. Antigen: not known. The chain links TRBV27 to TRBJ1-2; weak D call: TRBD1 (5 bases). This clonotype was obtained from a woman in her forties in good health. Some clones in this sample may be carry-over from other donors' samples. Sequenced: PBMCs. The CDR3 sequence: CASSLSVQGHYGYTF. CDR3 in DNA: TGTGCCAGCAGTTTATCCGTGCAGGGTCACTATGGCTACACCTTC.